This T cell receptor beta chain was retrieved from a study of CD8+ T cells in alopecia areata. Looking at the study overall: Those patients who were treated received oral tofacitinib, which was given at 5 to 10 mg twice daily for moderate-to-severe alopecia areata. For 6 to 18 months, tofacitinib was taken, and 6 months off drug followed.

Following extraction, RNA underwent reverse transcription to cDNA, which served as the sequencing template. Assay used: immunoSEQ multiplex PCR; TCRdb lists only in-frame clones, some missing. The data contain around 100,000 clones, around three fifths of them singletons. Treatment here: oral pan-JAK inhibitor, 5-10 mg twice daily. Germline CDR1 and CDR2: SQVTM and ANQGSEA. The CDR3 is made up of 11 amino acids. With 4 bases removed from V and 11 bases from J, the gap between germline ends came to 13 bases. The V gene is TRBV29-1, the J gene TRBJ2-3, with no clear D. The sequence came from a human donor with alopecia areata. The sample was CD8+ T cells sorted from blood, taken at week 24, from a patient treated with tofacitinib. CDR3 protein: CSVVPRNEQYF. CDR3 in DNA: TGCAGCGTTGTCCCTCGGAACGAGCAGTATTTT.